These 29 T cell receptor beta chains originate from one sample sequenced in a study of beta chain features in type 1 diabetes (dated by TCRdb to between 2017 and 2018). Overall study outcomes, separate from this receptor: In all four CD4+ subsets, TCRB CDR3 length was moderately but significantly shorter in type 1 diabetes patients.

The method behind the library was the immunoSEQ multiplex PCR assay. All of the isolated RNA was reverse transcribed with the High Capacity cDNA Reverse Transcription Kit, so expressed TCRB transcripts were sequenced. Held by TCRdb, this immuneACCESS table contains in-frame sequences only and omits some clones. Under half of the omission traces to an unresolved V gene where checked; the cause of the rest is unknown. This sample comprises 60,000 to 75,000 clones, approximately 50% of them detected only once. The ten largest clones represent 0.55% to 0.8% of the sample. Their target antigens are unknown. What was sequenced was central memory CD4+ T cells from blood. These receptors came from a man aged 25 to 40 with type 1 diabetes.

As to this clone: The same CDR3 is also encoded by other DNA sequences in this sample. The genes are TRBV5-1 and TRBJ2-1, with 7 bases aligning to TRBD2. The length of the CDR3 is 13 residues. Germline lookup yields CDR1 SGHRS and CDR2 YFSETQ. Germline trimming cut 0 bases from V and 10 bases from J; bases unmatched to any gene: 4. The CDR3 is CASSLGSGGEQFF. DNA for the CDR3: TGCGCCAGCAGCTTGGGGTCGGGAGGCGAGCAGTTCTTC.

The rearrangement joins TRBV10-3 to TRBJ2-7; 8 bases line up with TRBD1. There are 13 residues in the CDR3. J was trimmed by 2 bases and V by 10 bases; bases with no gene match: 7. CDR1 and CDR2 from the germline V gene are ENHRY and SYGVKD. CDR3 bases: TGTGCCACAGGGGGCCTCGGCCCCTACGAGCAGTACTTC. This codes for CATGGLGPYEQYF.

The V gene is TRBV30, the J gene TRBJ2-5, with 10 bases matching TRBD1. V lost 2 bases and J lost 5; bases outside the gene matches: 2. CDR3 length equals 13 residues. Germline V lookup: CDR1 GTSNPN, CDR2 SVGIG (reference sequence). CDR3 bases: TGTGCCTGGAGTAGACAGGGGGCTGAGACCCAGTACTTC. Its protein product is CAWSRQGAETQYF.

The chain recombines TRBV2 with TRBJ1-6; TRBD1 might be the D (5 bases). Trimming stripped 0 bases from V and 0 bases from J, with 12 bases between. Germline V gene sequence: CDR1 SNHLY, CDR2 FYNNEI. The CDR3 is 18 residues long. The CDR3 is CASSEAGAISSYNSPLHF. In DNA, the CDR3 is TGTGCCAGCAGTGAAGCAGGGGCGATAAGCTCCTATAATTCACCCCTCCACTTT.

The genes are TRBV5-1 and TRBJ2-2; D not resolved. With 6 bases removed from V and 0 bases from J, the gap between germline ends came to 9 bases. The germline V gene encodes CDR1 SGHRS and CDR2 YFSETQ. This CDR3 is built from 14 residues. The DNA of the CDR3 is TGCGCCAGCATCAGCAGCGCGAACACCGGGGAGCTGTTTTTT. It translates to CASISSANTGELFF.

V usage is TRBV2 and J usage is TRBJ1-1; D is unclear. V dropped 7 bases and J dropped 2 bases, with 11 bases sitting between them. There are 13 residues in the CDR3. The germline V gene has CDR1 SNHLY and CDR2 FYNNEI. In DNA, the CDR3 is TGTGCCAGCACCGTAACTTTCAACACTGAAGCTTTCTTT. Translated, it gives CASTVTFNTEAFF.

The CDR3 bases are TGTGCCAGCAGTGAACAGGATCAGCCCCAGCATTTT. Translation gives CASSEQDQPQHF. This chain joins TRBV2 and TRBJ1-5; D remains ambiguous. V was trimmed by 2 bases and J by 5 bases, leaving 4 bases between them. The CDR3 is 12 residues long. The V gene's germline CDR1 is SNHLY and CDR2 FYNNEI.

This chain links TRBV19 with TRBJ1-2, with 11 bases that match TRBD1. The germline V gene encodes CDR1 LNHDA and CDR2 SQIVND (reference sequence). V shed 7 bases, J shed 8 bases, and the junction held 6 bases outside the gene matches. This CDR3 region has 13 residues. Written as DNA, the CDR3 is TGTGCCAGTACCCCGGACAGGGGGCGCGGCTACACCTTC. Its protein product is CASTPDRGRGYTF.

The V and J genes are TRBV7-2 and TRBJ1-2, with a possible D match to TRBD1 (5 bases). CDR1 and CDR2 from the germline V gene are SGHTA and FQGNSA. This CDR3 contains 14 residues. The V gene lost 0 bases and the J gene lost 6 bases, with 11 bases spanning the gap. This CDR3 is CASSLAFREDGYTF. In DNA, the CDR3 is TGTGCCAGCAGCTTAGCGTTCAGGGAGGATGGCTACACCTTC.

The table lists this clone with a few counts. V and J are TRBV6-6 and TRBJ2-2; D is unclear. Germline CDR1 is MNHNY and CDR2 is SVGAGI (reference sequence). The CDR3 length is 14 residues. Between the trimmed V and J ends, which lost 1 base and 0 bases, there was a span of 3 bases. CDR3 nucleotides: TGTGCCAGCAGTTACTTCGCGAACACCGGGGAGCTGTTTTTT. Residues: CASSYFANTGELFF.

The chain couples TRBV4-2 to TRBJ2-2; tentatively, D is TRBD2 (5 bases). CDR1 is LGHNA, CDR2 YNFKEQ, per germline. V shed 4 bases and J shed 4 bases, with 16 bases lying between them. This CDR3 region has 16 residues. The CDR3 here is CASSPRDERRTGELFF. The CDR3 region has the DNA TGTGCCAGCAGCCCCCGGGATGAGAGACGCACCGGGGAGCTGTTTTTT.

Written as DNA, the CDR3 is TGTGCCAGCAGCGTAGGGATACAGGGGGCCGCACTCGGGGCCAACGTCCTGACTTTC. Encoded protein: CASSVGIQGAALGANVLTF. The rearrangement uses TRBV9 and TRBJ2-6, with 9 nucleotides matching TRBD1. From germline, CDR1 is SGDLS and CDR2 YYNGEE. V lost 0 bases to trimming and J lost 4 bases; unmatched junction nucleotides: 11. There are 19 residues in the CDR3. Filled out from reference TRBV9 and TRBJ2-6, the complete variable domain reads DSGVTQTPKHLITATGQRVTLRCSPRSGDLSVYWYQQSLDQGLQFLIQYYNGEERAKGNILERFSAQQFPDLHSELNLSSLELGDSALYFCASSVGIQGAALGANVLTFGAGSRLTVL.

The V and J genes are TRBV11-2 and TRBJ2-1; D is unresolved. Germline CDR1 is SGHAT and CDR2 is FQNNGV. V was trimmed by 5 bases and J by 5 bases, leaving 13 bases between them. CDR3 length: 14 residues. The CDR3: CASSPTEINNEQFF. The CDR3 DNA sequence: TGTGCCAGCAGCCCCACGGAGATCAACAATGAGCAGTTCTTC.

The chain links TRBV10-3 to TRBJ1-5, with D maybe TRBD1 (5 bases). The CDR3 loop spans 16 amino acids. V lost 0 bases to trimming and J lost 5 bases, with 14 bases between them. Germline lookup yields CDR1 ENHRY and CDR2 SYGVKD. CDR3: CAISESGGKGHQPQHF. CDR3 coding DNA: TGTGCCATCAGTGAGTCCGGGGGAAAGGGCCATCAGCCCCAGCATTTT.

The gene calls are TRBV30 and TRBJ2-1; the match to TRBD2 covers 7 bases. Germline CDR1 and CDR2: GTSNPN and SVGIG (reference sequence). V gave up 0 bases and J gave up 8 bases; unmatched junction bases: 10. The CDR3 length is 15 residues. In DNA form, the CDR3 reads TGTGCCTGGAGTGTATATGGGGGGGATTATGATGAGCAGTTCTTC. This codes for CAWSVYGGDYDEQFF.

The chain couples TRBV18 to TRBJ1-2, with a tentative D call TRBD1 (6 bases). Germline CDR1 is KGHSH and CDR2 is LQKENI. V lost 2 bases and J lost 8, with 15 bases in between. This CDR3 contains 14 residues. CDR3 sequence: CASSPVMGAQGYTF. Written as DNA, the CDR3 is TGTGCCAGCTCACCAGTTATGGGGGCGCAAGGCTACACCTTC.

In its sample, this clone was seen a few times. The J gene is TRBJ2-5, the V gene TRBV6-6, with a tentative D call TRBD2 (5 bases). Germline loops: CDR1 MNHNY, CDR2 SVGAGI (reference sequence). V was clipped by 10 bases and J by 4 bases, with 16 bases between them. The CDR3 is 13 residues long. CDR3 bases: TGTGCCACATTCCCAGCGGTGGGAGAGACCCAGTACTTC. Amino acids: CATFPAVGETQYF.

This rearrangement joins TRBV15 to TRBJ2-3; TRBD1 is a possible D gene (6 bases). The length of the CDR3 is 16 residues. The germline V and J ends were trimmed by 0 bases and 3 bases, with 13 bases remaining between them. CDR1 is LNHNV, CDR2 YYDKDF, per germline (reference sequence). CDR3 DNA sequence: TGTGCCACCAGCAGAGATCAAGGGGGTGAGACAGATACGCAGTATTTT. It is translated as CATSRDQGGETDTQYF.

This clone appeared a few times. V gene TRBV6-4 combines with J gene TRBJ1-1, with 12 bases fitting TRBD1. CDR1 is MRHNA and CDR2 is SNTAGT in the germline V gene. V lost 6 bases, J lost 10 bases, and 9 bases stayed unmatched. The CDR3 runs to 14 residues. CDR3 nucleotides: TGTGCCAGCAGAGGGGACCGGGACAGGGGGCGAGCTTTCTTT. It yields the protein CASRGDRDRGRAFF.

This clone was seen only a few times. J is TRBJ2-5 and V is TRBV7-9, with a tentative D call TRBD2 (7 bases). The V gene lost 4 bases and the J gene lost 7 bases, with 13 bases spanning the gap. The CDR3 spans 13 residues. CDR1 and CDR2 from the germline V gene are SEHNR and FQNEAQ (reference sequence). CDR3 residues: CASSSGGPGTQYF. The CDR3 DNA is TGTGCCAGCAGCTCCGGGGGGCCCGGGACCCAGTACTTC.

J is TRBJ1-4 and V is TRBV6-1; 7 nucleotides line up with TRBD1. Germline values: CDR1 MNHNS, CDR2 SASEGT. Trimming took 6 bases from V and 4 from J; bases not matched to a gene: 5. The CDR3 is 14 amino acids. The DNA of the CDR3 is TGTGCCAGCAGGACAGGGCAGGGTAATGAAAAACTGTTTTTT. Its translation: CASRTGQGNEKLFF.

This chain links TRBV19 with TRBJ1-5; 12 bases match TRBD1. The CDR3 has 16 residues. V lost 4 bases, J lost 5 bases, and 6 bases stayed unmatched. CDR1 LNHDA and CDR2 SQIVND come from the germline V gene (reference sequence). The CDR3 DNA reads TGTGCCAGTAGTAGACCGGGACAGGGGGCGGATCAGCCCCAGCATTTT. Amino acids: CASSRPGQGADQPQHF.

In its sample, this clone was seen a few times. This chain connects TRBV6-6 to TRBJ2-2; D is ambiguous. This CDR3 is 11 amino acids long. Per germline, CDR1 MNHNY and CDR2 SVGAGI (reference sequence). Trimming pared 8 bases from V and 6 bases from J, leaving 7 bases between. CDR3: CASHISGELFF. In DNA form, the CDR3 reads TGTGCCAGCCACATATCCGGGGAGCTGTTTTTT.

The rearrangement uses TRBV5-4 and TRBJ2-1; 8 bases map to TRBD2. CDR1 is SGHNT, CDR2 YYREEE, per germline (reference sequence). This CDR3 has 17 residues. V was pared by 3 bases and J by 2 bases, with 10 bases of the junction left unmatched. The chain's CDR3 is CASSSPTRGGTYNEQFF. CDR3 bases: TGTGCCAGCAGCTCGCCTACCCGGGGGGGGACCTACAATGAGCAGTTCTTC.

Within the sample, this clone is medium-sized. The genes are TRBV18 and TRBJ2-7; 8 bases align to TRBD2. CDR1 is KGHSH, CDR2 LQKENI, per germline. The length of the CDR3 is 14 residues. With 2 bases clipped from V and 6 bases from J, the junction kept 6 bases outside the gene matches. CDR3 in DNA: TGTGCCAGCTCACCAGCCAGCGGGAGTCGCGAGCAGTACTTC. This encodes CASSPASGSREQYF.

The CDR3 bases are TGTGCCTGGAGTAGACAGGCCCAAGAGACCCAGTACTTC. It is translated as CAWSRQAQETQYF. V and J are TRBV30 and TRBJ2-5; tentatively, D is TRBD1 (6 bases). Germline V gene data show CDR1 as GTSNPN and CDR2 as SVGIG (reference sequence). Trimming cost V 2 bases and J 1 base, with 8 bases left between them. This CDR3 is 13 amino acids long.

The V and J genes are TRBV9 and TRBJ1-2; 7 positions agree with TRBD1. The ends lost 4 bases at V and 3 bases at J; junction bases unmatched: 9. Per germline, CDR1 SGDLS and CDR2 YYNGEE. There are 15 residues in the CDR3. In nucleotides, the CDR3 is TGTGCCAGCAGCTCCCGACAGGGAAGGGACTATGGCTACACCTTC. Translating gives CASSSRQGRDYGYTF.

The CDR3: CASSPDSGERETQYF. CDR3 coding DNA: TGTGCCAGCTCACCAGACAGCGGGGAAAGAGAGACCCAGTACTTC. This rearrangement joins TRBV18 to TRBJ2-5, with 7 bases aligning to TRBD2. V dropped 2 bases and J dropped 4; count of bases not matched to a gene: 7. Germline CDR1 KGHSH, CDR2 LQKENI. The CDR3 totals 15 residues.

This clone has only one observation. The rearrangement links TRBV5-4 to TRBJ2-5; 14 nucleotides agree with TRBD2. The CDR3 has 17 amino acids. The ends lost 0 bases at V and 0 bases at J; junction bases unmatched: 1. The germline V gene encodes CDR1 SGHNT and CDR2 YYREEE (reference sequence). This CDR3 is CASSLGLAGGHQETQYF. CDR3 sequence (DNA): TGTGCCAGCAGCTTGGGACTAGCGGGAGGGCACCAAGAGACCCAGTACTTC.